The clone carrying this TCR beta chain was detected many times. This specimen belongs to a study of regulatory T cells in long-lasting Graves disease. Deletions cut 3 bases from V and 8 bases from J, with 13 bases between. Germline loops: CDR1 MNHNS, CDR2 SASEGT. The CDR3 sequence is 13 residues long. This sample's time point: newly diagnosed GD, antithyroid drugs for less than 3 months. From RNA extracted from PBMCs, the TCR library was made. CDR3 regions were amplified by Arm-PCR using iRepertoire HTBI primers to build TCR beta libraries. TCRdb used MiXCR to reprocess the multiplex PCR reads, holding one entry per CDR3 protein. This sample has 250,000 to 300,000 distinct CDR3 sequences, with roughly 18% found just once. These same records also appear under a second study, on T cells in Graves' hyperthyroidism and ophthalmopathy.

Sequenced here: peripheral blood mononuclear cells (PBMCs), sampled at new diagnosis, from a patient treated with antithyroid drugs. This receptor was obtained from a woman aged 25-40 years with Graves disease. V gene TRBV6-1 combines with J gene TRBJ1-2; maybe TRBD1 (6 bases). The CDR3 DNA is TGTGCCAGCAGTGACAGCTGGCAGGGGGGCTACACCTTC. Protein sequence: CASSDSWQGGYTF.